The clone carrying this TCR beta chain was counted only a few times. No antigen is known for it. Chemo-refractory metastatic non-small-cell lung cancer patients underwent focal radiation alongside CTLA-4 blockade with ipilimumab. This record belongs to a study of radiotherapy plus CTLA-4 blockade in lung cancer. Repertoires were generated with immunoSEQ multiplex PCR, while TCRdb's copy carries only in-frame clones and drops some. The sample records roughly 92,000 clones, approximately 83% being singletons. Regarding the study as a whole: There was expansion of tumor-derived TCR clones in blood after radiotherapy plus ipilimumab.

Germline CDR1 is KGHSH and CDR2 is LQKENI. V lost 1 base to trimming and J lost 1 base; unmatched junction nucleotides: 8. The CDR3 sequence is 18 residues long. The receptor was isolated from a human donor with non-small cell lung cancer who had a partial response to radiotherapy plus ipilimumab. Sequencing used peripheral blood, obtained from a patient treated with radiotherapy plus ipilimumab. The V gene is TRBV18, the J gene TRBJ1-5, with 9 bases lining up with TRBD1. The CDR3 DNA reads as TGTGCCAGCTCACCACGCCCCGGGACAGGGACGAGCAATCAGCCCCAGCATTTT. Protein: CASSPRPGTGTSNQPQHF.